What follows are 30 T cell receptor beta chains derived from one specimen sequenced in a study of response to subunit inactivated influenza vaccine. A single record per CDR3 protein comes from TCRdb applying MiXCR to the RT-PCR reads. The repertoire holds roughly 700,000 distinct CDR3 sequences, with about 14% as singletons. The sample in question was PBMCs from blood, obtained 14 to 15 days before vaccination. The receptor set was obtained from a man over 45 who received an inactivated influenza vaccine.

The gene calls are TRBV7-2 and TRBJ1-1; possibly TRBD1 for D (5 bases). Germline lookup yields CDR1 SGHTA and CDR2 FQGNSA. The CDR3 runs 14 residues. Trimming shortened V by 6 bases and J by 3 bases, and 14 bases separated the two germline ends. CDR3 protein: CASRRGGGDTEAFF. As DNA, the CDR3 is TGTGCCAGCAGAAGGGGTGGAGGGGACACTGAAGCTTTCTTT.

This clonotype turned up a few times. The chain links TRBV12-3 or TRBV12-4 to TRBJ1-1, with no clear D. This CDR3 has 14 amino acids. V shed 5 bases and J shed 4 bases, with 14 bases lying between them. This chain's CDR3 is CASSLEPRGTEAFF. CDR3 coding DNA: TGTGCCAGCAGTCTCGAGCCGCGGGGCACTGAAGCTTTCTTT.

The rearrangement links TRBV2 to TRBJ1-2; possibly TRBD1 for D (6 bases). The V gene lost 7 bases and the J gene lost 4 bases, with 13 bases spanning the gap. The CDR3 length is 13 residues. Per germline, CDR1 SNHLY and CDR2 FYNNEI. The CDR3 loop reads CASKRTDFYGYTF. DNA for the CDR3: TGTGCCAGCAAAAGGACAGACTTCTATGGCTACACCTTC.

This clonotype turned up a few times. This chain joins TRBV29-1 and TRBJ2-5; D remains ambiguous. CDR3 size: 16 residues. Deletions cut 3 bases from V and 5 bases from J, with 22 bases between. Germline values: CDR1 SQVTM, CDR2 ANQGSEA. CDR3 protein: CSVEPPWAPERETQYF. CDR3 nucleotides: TGCAGCGTTGAGCCCCCCTGGGCCCCGGAACGGGAGACCCAGTACTTC.

The rearrangement uses TRBV6-1 and TRBJ2-1; TRBD1 aligns across 9 bases. The CDR3 contains 16 residues. V shed 5 bases, J shed 4 bases, and the junction held 9 bases outside the gene matches. Germline values: CDR1 MNHNS, CDR2 SASEGT. CDR3 DNA sequence: TGTGCCAGCAGTCAGCGGGACAGGGCGGGGTACAATGAGCAGTTCTTC. Its protein product is CASSQRDRAGYNEQFF.

This clonotype came up a few times. The chain has TRBV28 and TRBJ2-1; no clear D gene. Germline CDR1 and CDR2: MDHEN and SYDVKM. Trimming pared 7 bases from V and 4 bases from J, leaving 20 bases between. The CDR3 has 16 residues. The DNA of the CDR3 is TGTGCCAGCACCCCCCCGGGTCGCGGCACGTACAATGAGCAGTTCTTC. Translated: CASTPPGRGTYNEQFF.

The rearrangement joins TRBV19 to TRBJ2-7; D gene uncertain. CDR3 length: 14 amino acids. V lost 6 bases and J lost 0, with 12 bases in between. Germline V gene data show CDR1 as LNHDA and CDR2 as SQIVND (reference sequence). The CDR3 loop reads CASSAGPYSYEQYF. The CDR3 DNA reads as TGTGCCAGTAGCGCCGGGCCATACTCCTACGAGCAGTACTTC.

CDR3 region: CSASIGQGKDKNIQYF. CDR3 bases: TGCAGTGCTAGTATCGGACAGGGAAAGGATAAAAACATTCAGTACTTC. The chain has TRBV20-1 and TRBJ2-4; TRBD1 matches 8 bases. This CDR3 comprises 16 residues. J lost 4 bases, V lost 3 bases, and 11 bases had no gene match. Germline V gene data show CDR1 as DFQATT and CDR2 as SNEGSKA (reference sequence).

The chain employs TRBV2 and TRBJ1-5; no definite D call. Germline CDR1 is SNHLY and CDR2 is FYNNEI. The CDR3 has 14 amino acids. The V end lost 2 bases, the J end lost 0 bases, and 5 bases lay between the germline ends. CDR3 sequence (DNA): TGTGCCAGCAGTGAACCGTTTAGCAATCAGCCCCAGCATTTT. It yields the protein CASSEPFSNQPQHF.

The chain couples TRBV20-1 to TRBJ1-3; D gene uncertain. The CDR3 sequence is 14 residues long. Trimming shortened V by 1 base and J by 2 bases, and 9 bases separated the two germline ends. Germline V gene lookup returns CDR1 DFQATT and CDR2 SNEGSKA (reference sequence). CDR3 amino acids: CSARVAEAGNTIYF. The CDR3 bases are TGCAGTGCTAGAGTAGCAGAAGCTGGAAACACCATATATTTT.

This clonotype appeared many times. In nucleotides, the CDR3 is TGTGCCAGCAGCTTAGAGAGAAGGGGAAAGACCCAGTACTTC. As protein: CASSLERRGKTQYF. This chain uses TRBV7-2 with TRBJ2-5; possibly TRBD1 for D (5 bases). Trimming cost V 1 base and J 6 bases, with 12 bases left between them. The CDR3 spans 14 residues. CDR1 and CDR2 (germline): SGHTA, FQGNSA.

The rearrangement uses TRBV7-6 and TRBJ2-2; D gene ambiguous. Germline CDR1 and CDR2: SGHVS and FNYEAQ. The CDR3 spans 14 residues. V lost 8 bases to trimming and J lost 1 base, with 11 bases between them. The CDR3 here is CASVGSRNTGELFF. CDR3 sequence (DNA): TGTGCCAGCGTGGGGTCTCGGAACACCGGGGAGCTGTTTTTT. Supplemented by reference TRBV7-6 and TRBJ2-2, the full variable domain reads GAGVSQSPRYKVTKRGQDVALRCDPISGHVSLYWYRQALGQGPEFLTYFNYEAQQDKSGLPNDRFSAERPEGSISTLTIQRTEQRDSAMYRCASVGSRNTGELFFGEGSRLTVL.

This clonotype was picked up a small number of times. The chain carries TRBV20-1 and TRBJ1-6, with D maybe TRBD1 (6 bases). V was pared by 3 bases and J by 3 bases, with 9 bases between. The CDR3 spans 14 residues. CDR1 is DFQATT and CDR2 is SNEGSKA in the germline V gene (reference sequence). CDR3 DNA: TGCAGTGCTAGGGAGGGGGGCTATAATTCACCCCTCCACTTT. It codes for CSAREGGYNSPLHF.

The genes are TRBV12-3 or TRBV12-4 and TRBJ2-1; 7 nucleotides line up with TRBD2. After removal of 5 bases from V and 6 bases from J, the junction contained 10 bases not matched to a gene. This CDR3 spans 15 amino acids. Here the CDR3 DNA reads TGTGCCAGCAGTGTACAAGGGAGGGATATCAATGAGCAGTTCTTC. It is translated as CASSVQGRDINEQFF.

This clonotype came up a few times. The rearrangement uses TRBV18 and TRBJ2-1, with 7 bases identical to TRBD1. Germline V gene lookup returns CDR1 KGHSH and CDR2 LQKENI. J was trimmed by 0 bases and V by 4 bases; bases with no gene match: 12. CDR3 length: 18 amino acids. CDR3 residues: CASSQLRQGSNSYNEQFF. The CDR3 DNA follows: TGTGCCAGCTCACAGCTAAGACAGGGTTCCAACTCCTACAATGAGCAGTTCTTC.

At least ten counts were recorded for this clonotype. V is TRBV5-1 and J is TRBJ2-2, with a weak D call TRBD2 (5 bases). V was clipped by 1 base and J by 6 bases, with 13 bases between them. Germline lookup yields CDR1 SGHRS and CDR2 YFSETQ. The CDR3 spans 15 residues. CDR3 amino acids: CASSLMTTVAGELFF. The CDR3, as DNA: TGCGCCAGCAGCTTGATGACTACAGTGGCCGGGGAGCTGTTTTTT.

This clonotype was found many times. The V gene is TRBV29-1, the J gene TRBJ1-5; D call uncertain. Trimming shortened V by 4 bases and J by 3 bases, and 13 bases separated the two germline ends. CDR3 size: 14 residues. CDR1 SQVTM and CDR2 ANQGSEA come from the germline V gene. The CDR3 spells CSVAAAANNQPQHF. In DNA form, the CDR3 reads TGCAGCGTTGCGGCCGCGGCCAACAATCAGCCCCAGCATTTT. Together with reference TRBV29-1 and TRBJ1-5, the CDR3 gives the full variable domain: SAVISQKPSRDICQRGTSLTIQCQVDSQVTMMFWYRQQPGQSLTLIATANQGSEATYESGFVIDKFPISRPNLTFSTLTVSNMSPEDSSIYLCSVAAAANNQPQHFGDGTRLSIL.

This clonotype has more than one count but fewer than ten. The chain carries TRBV20-1 and TRBJ2-1, with TRBD2 matching over 8 bases. Germline values: CDR1 DFQATT, CDR2 SNEGSKA (reference sequence). The CDR3 spans 16 residues. Unmatched junction bases numbered 6, after V lost 2 bases and J lost 0 bases. CDR3 amino acids: CSARSGGPPSYNEQFF. Written as DNA, the CDR3 is TGCAGTGCTAGATCGGGAGGGCCCCCCTCCTACAATGAGCAGTTCTTC.

The CDR3 DNA is TGTGCCAGCAGTTCACCGGGACAGGGTTCAGATACGCAGTATTTT. It yields the protein CASSSPGQGSDTQYF. The J gene is TRBJ2-3, the V gene TRBV27, with TRBD1 identical over 9 bases. CDR3 size: 15 residues. CDR1 and CDR2 from the germline V gene are MNHEY and SMNVEV (reference sequence). Trimming cost V 4 bases and J 4 bases; bases outside gene matches: 6.

This clonotype was recorded a few times. This chain joins TRBV20-1 and TRBJ2-5; D tentatively fits TRBD1 or TRBD2 (5 bases each). The V end lost 6 bases, the J end lost 5 bases, and 16 bases lay between the germline ends. The germline gives CDR1 DFQATT, CDR2 SNEGSKA (reference sequence). This CDR3 contains 13 residues. DNA for the CDR3: TGCAGTGCCGACCGAGGGGTTGGGGAGACCCAGTACTTC. Its translation is CSADRGVGETQYF.

This sequence joins TRBV24-1 and TRBJ2-3; D remains unclear. Germline-derived CDR1 and CDR2 are KGHDR and SFDVKD. CDR3 length: 12 residues. The germline V and J ends were trimmed by 5 bases and 5 bases, with 7 bases remaining between them. CDR3 loop: CATSAVGDTQYF. In DNA form, the CDR3 reads TGTGCCACCAGTGCGGTAGGAGATACGCAGTATTTT.

This clonotype came up a few times. The chain carries TRBV7-2 and TRBJ1-3; D is unresolved. This CDR3 has 12 residues. Germline V CDR1 and CDR2: SGHTA, FQGNSA. Between the trimmed V and J ends, which lost 10 bases and 3 bases, there was a span of 10 bases. In DNA, the CDR3 is TGTGCCACCCGGCGGGATGGAAACACCATATATTTT. It is translated as CATRRDGNTIYF.

Ten or more counts support this clonotype. V and J are TRBV11-2 and TRBJ2-1; 11 bases fit TRBD1. The CDR3 is 16 residues long. V gave up 1 base and J gave up 10 bases; unmatched junction bases: 9. CDR1 is SGHAT, CDR2 FQNNGV, per germline. The CDR3 loop is CASSLVFGQGAYEQFF. The CDR3 DNA sequence: TGTGCCAGCAGCTTAGTTTTCGGACAGGGGGCTTACGAGCAGTTCTTC.

This clonotype showed up just a few times. The chain has TRBV15 and TRBJ2-7, with 10 bases fitting TRBD2. The germline V gene encodes CDR1 LNHNV and CDR2 YYDKDF (reference sequence). CDR3 length: 16 residues. Germline trimming cut 0 bases from V and 3 bases from J; bases unmatched to any gene: 5. As DNA, the CDR3 is TGTGCCACCAGCAGAGATCGGACTAGCGGTCTCTACGAGCAGTACTTC. Protein product: CATSRDRTSGLYEQYF.

The V call is TRBV4-3, the J call TRBJ2-1; unclear D gene. CDR1 and CDR2 (germline): LGHNA, YSLEER. V was shortened by 0 bases and J by 5 bases, with 11 bases between the two germline ends. The CDR3 has 15 amino acids. The CDR3 region is CASSQDPDPNNEQFF. DNA for the CDR3: TGCGCCAGCAGCCAAGACCCGGACCCGAACAATGAGCAGTTCTTC.

This clonotype occurred a few times. The J gene is TRBJ2-3, the V gene TRBV12-3 or TRBV12-4; D is possibly TRBD2 (6 bases). There are 12 residues in the CDR3. V gave up 6 bases and J gave up 7 bases, with 11 bases separating them. For the CDR3, the DNA is TGTGCCAGCAGGCCGGGACTCTATACGCAGTATTTT. Translated, it gives CASRPGLYTQYF.

The chain couples TRBV20-1 to TRBJ2-1; D unclear. CDR1 and CDR2 from the germline V gene are DFQATT and SNEGSKA (reference sequence). The germline V and J ends were trimmed by 0 bases and 1 base, with 16 bases remaining between them. CDR3 length equals 17 residues. CDR3 DNA sequence: TGCAGTGCTAGAGATGTTGGCGGAACCCAGTCCTACAATGAGCAGTTCTTC. This encodes CSARDVGGTQSYNEQFF.

This chain connects TRBV2 to TRBJ2-5; D unresolved. Trimming removed 7 bases from V and 2 bases from J, with 14 bases in between. The CDR3 is made up of 14 amino acids. Per germline, CDR1 SNHLY and CDR2 FYNNEI. The DNA of the CDR3 is TGTGCCAGCATGGGTGTGGCGATTCAAGAGACCCAGTACTTC. Amino acids: CASMGVAIQETQYF.

The V call is TRBV18, the J call TRBJ2-7; weak D call: TRBD1 (6 bases). There are 13 residues in the CDR3. CDR1 is KGHSH and CDR2 is LQKENI in the germline V gene. V lost 8 bases and J 6 bases, leaving 17 bases between the germline ends. Here the CDR3 reads CASRADQGREQYF. As DNA, the CDR3 is TGTGCCAGCAGGGCCGATCAGGGGCGCGAGCAGTACTTC.

V gene TRBV4-1 combines with J gene TRBJ2-2; D possibly corresponds to TRBD1 (6 bases). Germline CDR1 is MGHRA and CDR2 is YSYEKL. Trimming left V 5 bases short and J 6 bases short, with 10 bases between. This CDR3 has 13 residues. The CDR3 here is CASSNTGPGELFF. CDR3 in DNA: TGCGCCAGCAGCAATACAGGGCCCGGGGAGCTGTTTTTT.